These 5 T cell receptor beta chains share one sample of origin, sequenced in a study of CD8 T cells in Susac syndrome. Random hexamers primed reverse transcription of about 0.5 to 1 ug RNA. TCRdb called the immunoSEQ multiplex PCR reads again in MiXCR, with one record for every CDR3 protein. The table has 95,000 to 150,000 distinct CDR3 sequences, 96% seen once. The source material was CD4+ T cells from PBMCs. These receptors were collected from a human donor with Susac syndrome.

The genes are TRBV15 and TRBJ2-1, with 9 bases that match TRBD2. This CDR3 region has 15 residues. Germline CDR1 is LNHNV and CDR2 is YYDKDF (reference sequence). After removal of 1 base from V and 7 bases from J, the junction contained 5 bases not matched to a gene. DNA for the CDR3: TGTGCCACCAGCAGAGGTCCCAGCGGGAGGAATGAGCAGTTCTTC. It yields the protein CATSRGPSGRNEQFF.

The gene calls are TRBV12-3 or TRBV12-4 and TRBJ2-1, with TRBD1 identical over 7 bases. With V trimmed by 5 bases and J by 6 bases, 10 bases remained unmatched. This CDR3 region has 15 residues. The CDR3 loop is CASSPNRGSSNEQFF. DNA of the CDR3: TGTGCCAGCAGTCCCAACAGGGGTTCGAGCAATGAGCAGTTCTTC.

The chain is built from TRBV7-9 and TRBJ1-1; 11 nucleotides agree with TRBD1. Germline assignment: CDR1 SEHNR and CDR2 FQNEAQ (reference sequence). The ends lost 3 bases at V and 4 bases at J; junction bases unmatched: 1. The CDR3 consists of 14 residues. The CDR3 here is CASSLDRGLTEAFF. The CDR3 DNA reads as TGTGCCAGCAGCTTGGACAGGGGGCTCACTGAAGCTTTCTTT.

The chain combines TRBV3-1 with TRBJ2-2; D is unclear. Germline V gene lookup returns CDR1 LGHDT and CDR2 YNNKEL (reference sequence). This CDR3 is built from 13 residues. V dropped 4 bases and J dropped 6 bases, with 9 bases sitting between them. CDR3 loop: CASSLLEAGELFF. In DNA, the CDR3 is TGTGCCAGCAGCCTCCTCGAGGCCGGGGAGCTGTTTTTT.

The rearrangement links TRBV20-1 to TRBJ2-1; TRBD2 matches at 8 bases. Germline CDR1 DFQATT, CDR2 SNEGSKA (reference sequence). The CDR3 runs to 15 residues. V dropped 0 bases and J dropped 6; count of bases not matched to a gene: 7. CDR3 in DNA: TGCAGTGCTAGAGAAACTAGCGGCTGGGGCAATGAGCAGTTCTTC. It encodes CSARETSGWGNEQFF.